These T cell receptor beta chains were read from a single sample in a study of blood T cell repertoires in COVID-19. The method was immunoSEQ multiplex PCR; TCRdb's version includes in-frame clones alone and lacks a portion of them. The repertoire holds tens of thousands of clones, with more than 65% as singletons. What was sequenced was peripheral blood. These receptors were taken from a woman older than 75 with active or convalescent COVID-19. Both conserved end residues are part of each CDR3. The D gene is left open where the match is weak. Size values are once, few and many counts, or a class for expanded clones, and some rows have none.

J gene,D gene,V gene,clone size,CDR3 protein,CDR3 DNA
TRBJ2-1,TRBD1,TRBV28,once,CASAGPGQGSVNEQFF,TGTGCCAGCGCCGGCCCGGGACAGGGTTCCGTCAATGAGCAGTTCTTC
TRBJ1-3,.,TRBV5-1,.,CASSLGMGPPGNTIYF,TGCGCCAGCAGCTTGGGTATGGGCCCGCCTGGAAACACCATATATTTT
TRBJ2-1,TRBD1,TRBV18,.,CASSPFGTDKDEQFF,TGTGCCAGCTCACCATTCGGGACAGATAAGGATGAGCAGTTCTTC
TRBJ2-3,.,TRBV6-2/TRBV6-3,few,CASSYSDREETDTQYF,TGTGCCAGCAGTTACAGCGACAGGGAGGAGACGGATACGCAGTATTTT
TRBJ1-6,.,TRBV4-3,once,CASSQGHFYNSPLHF,TGCGCCAGCAGCCAAGGCCACTTCTATAATTCACCCCTCCACTTT
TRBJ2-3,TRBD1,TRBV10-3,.,CAISGDSRPTDTQYF,TGTGCCATCAGTGGGGACAGCCGACCTACAGATACGCAGTATTTT
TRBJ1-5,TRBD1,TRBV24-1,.,CATSQGAQDQPQHF,TGTGCCACCAGTCAGGGGGCGCAGGATCAGCCCCAGCATTTT
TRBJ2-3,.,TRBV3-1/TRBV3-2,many,CASSPIGSSSTDTQYF,TGTGCCAGCAGCCCGATAGGGAGTTCGAGCACAGATACGCAGTATTTT
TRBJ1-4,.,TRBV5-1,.,CASSLQGATNEKLFF,TGCGCCAGCAGCTTGCAGGGCGCCACTAATGAAAAACTGTTTTTT
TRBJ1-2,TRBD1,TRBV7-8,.,CASSLRQGGARDYTF,TGTGCCAGCAGCCTGAGACAGGGAGGCGCCCGAGACTACACCTTC
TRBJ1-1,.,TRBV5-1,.,CASSPRHLNTEAFF,TGCGCCAGCAGCCCCCGACACTTGAACACTGAAGCTTTCTTT
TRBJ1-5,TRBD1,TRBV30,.,CAWSVSGGERNQPQHF,TGTGCCTGGAGTGTTTCAGGGGGCGAACGCAATCAGCCCCAGCATTTT
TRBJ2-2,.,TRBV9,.,CASSVAINTGELFF,TGTGCCAGCAGCGTAGCCATTAACACCGGGGAGCTGTTTTTT
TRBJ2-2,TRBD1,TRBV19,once,CASSILGTGGDTGELFF,TGTGCCAGTAGTATTTTAGGGACAGGGGGCGACACCGGGGAGCTGTTTTTT
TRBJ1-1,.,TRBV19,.,CASSSGRTEAFF,TGTGCCAGTAGTTCAGGGCGCACTGAAGCTTTCTTT
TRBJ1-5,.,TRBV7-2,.,CASSLLKSQPQHF,TGTGCCAGCAGCTTATTGAAGAGTCAGCCCCAGCATTTT
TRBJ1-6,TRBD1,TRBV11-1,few,CASSPRTGVVSPLHF,TGTGCCAGCAGCCCACGGACAGGGGTAGTATCACCCCTCCACTTT
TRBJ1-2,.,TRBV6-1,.,CASSEALGSRGYGYTF,TGTGCCAGCAGTGAAGCGTTGGGGAGTCGCGGGTATGGCTACACCTTC
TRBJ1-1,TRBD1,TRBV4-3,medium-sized,CASSPGQVNTEAFF,TGCGCCAGCAGCCCCGGACAGGTGAACACTGAAGCTTTCTTT
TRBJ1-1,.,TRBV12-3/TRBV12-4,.,CASRRDSDTEAFF,TGTGCCAGCAGGCGGGACTCCGACACTGAAGCTTTCTTT
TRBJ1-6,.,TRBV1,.,CTSSQARPGGSSYNSPLHF,TGCACCAGCAGCCAAGCCCGTCCGGGGGGAAGCTCCTATAATTCACCCCTCCACTTT
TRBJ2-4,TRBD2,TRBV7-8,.,CASGVSGGKNIQYF,TGTGCCAGCGGGGTATCGGGGGGAAAAAACATTCAGTACTTC
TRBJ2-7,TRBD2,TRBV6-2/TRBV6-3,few,CASSYPSGGSSYEQYF,TGTGCCAGCAGTTACCCCAGCGGGGGGTCATCCTACGAGCAGTACTTC
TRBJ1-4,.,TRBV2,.,CASSEMDGKNEKLFF,TGTGCCAGCAGCGAGATGGACGGGAAAAATGAAAAACTGTTTTTT
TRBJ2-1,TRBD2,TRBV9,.,CASSVVTSGGYNEQFF,TGTGCCAGCAGCGTGGTCACTAGCGGGGGGTACAATGAGCAGTTCTTC
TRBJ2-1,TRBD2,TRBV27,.,CASRFGGGPLNHNEQFF,TGTGCCAGCAGGTTCGGCGGGGGGCCTCTTAACCACAATGAGCAGTTCTTC
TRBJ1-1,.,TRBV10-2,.,CASSEYPGDTEAFF,TGCGCCAGCAGTGAGTATCCGGGGGACACTGAAGCTTTCTTT
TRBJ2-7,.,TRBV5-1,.,CASSLQQGGYEQYF,TGCGCCAGCAGCTTACAACAGGGCGGCTACGAGCAGTACTTC
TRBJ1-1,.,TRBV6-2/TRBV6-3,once,CASSYQGNTEAFF,TGTGCCAGCAGTTACCAGGGGAACACTGAAGCTTTCTTT